This T cell receptor (beta chain) came from a study of T-cell reconstitution after alpha-beta-depleted transplantation in children. Findings and limits, study-wide: In some patients, recipient T cells and intrathymic progenitors surviving conditioning explained high day-60 diversity. At the one-year point after transplant, T-cell counts and TCRbeta diversity were found to come mostly from T cells that had been newly produced.

The V and J ends lost 2 bases and 3 bases respectively, with 13 bases between them. Germline loops: CDR1 MNHEY, CDR2 SVGAGI. The CDR3 loop spans 16 amino acids. A word on this clonotype: Its antigen is not known.

Unique molecular identifiers were used in preparing the TCRbeta library. TCRdb reprocessed the PCR reads with MiXCR, giving one entry per CDR3 protein. Among 600,000 or so distinct CDR3 sequences listed, roughly 24% were seen once. The sequencing used PBMCs, mostly from graft donor cells, collected 360 days after TCRalphabeta/CD19-depleted stem cell transplant. The chain recombines TRBV6-5 with TRBJ1-4, with no clear D. The TCR sequence derives from a boy younger than two who had a stem cell transplant for acute myeloid leukemia, so the T cells may come from the graft donor. The CDR3 DNA follows: TGTGCCAGCAGTTACGAGTCCACCCGGGCTAATGAAAAACTGTTTTTT. Protein product: CASSYESTRANEKLFF.